Each of the 4 T cell receptor beta chains below was sequenced from the same sample in a study of T cell responses to AZD1222 COVID-19 vaccine. The repertoire was sequenced with immunoSEQ multiplex PCR; TCRdb's copy has only in-frame clones and lacks some. The repertoire consists of 100,000 to 150,000 clones, with approximately 88% occurring once and the leading ten covering 25% to 30%. The sequences come from peripheral blood, collected on day 0 of AZD1222 vaccination. All receptors come from an adult in good health.

The chain links TRBV18 to TRBJ2-7, with D unresolved. This CDR3 is 15 amino acids long. Trimming pared 3 bases from V and 5 bases from J, leaving 17 bases between. The V gene's germline CDR1 is KGHSH and CDR2 LQKENI. Here the CDR3 reads CASSPFQESVDEQYF. The CDR3 bases are TGTGCCAGCTCACCCTTTCAGGAATCTGTCGACGAGCAGTACTTC.

The chain carries TRBV18 and TRBJ2-2; TRBD2 is a possible D gene (6 bases). Deletions cut 2 bases from V and 5 bases from J, with 21 bases between. The CDR3 has 18 amino acids. Germline V gives CDR1 KGHSH, CDR2 LQKENI. CDR3 amino acids: CASSPSREAPAWTGELFF. DNA of the CDR3: TGTGCCAGCTCACCATCTAGGGAGGCGCCAGCGTGGACCGGGGAGCTGTTTTTT.

V and J are TRBV4-3 and TRBJ1-1, with 8 bases aligning to TRBD1. Trimming removed 1 base from V and 5 bases from J; junction bases left unmatched: 6. Germline lookup yields CDR1 LGHNA and CDR2 YSLEER. The CDR3 runs to 15 residues. CDR3 residues: CASSQANRGVTEAFF. The CDR3 DNA reads as TGCGCCAGCAGCCAAGCGAACAGGGGGGTAACTGAAGCTTTCTTT.

Notes on this clone: This specimen includes other DNA sequences encoding the same CDR3. The chain combines TRBV7-2 with TRBJ1-1; TRBD1 matches at 7 bases. The CDR3 covers 15 residues. V gave up 5 bases and J gave up 1 base; unmatched junction bases: 7. Looked up from germline, CDR1 is SGHTA and CDR2 is FQGNSA. CDR3 nucleotide sequence: TGTGCCAGCAGCCAAGACAGGGTCGGGAACACTGAAGCTTTCTTT. Protein product: CASSQDRVGNTEAFF.